Sequencing of this T cell receptor (beta chain) was carried out in a study of CD8+ T cells in alopecia areata. This clone is a singleton in its sample. A FACSAria was used to sort CD4+ and CD8+ T cells. These cells came from PBMCs. Germline-derived CDR1 and CDR2 are SQVTM and ANQGSEA. The CDR3 spans 12 residues. Trimming stripped 1 base from V and 6 bases from J, with 9 bases between. cDNA serving as the sequencing template came from extracted, reverse transcribed RNA. Sequencing was performed with immunoSEQ multiplex PCR; in TCRdb, only in-frame clones are kept and a portion is missing. This table holds some 170,000 clones, around 63% found once.

The source of this sequence is a human donor with alopecia areata. The material sequenced was CD4+ T cells sorted from blood, taken at week 0. The chain carries TRBV29-1 and TRBJ1-1; D is unresolved. The CDR3 DNA reads as TGCAGCGTTGAAGTATCTCTGGCTGAAGCTTTCTTT. Encoded protein: CSVEVSLAEAFF.